This TCR beta chain was found in a study of blood T cell repertoires in COVID-19. Study at large: The samples span acute and convalescent COVID-19 from the United States, Italy and Spain. T cells, B-cell-depleted T cells, or PBMCs provided the cDNA or gDNA that served as material.

The V segment lost 5 bases and the J segment 4 bases; nucleotides outside the gene matches: 10. The V gene's germline CDR1 is SGHNT and CDR2 YENEEA. This CDR3 is built from 16 residues. The authors' processing: The authors estimated nucleated cell counts from reference gene primer amplification. Sequenced by immunoSEQ multiplex PCR; TCRdb stores in-frame clones only, minus some. The V and J calls and clone size are taken from that table; D and trimming were inferred from the DNA. The table has 55,000 to 85,000 clones, 88% seen once; the top ten hold about 4.6%. Sequences were obtained from peripheral blood. V and J are TRBV11-3 and TRBJ2-7; TRBD2 aligns across 11 bases. This receptor was obtained from a human donor in a cohort sampled during active COVID-19. The CDR3 sequence is CASSLSGRAGIYEQYF. For the CDR3, the DNA is TGTGCCAGCAGCCTTAGCGGGAGGGCCGGGATATACGAGCAGTACTTC.